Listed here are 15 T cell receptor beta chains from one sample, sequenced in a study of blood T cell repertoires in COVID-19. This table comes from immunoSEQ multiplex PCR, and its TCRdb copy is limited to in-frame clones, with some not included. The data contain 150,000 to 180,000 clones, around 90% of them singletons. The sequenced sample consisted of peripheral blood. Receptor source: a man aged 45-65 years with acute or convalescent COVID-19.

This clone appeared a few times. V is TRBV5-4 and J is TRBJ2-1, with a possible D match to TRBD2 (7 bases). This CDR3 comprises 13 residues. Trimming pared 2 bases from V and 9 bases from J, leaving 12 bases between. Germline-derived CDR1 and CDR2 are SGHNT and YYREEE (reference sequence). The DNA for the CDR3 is TGTGCCAGCAGCTTTCAGGGGAGGGTTGAGCAGTTCTTC. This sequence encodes CASSFQGRVEQFF.

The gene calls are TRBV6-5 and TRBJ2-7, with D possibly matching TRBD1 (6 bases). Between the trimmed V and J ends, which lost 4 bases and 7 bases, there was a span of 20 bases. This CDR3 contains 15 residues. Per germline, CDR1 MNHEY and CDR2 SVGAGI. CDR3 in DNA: TGTGCCAGCAGTTCACCCCGGACAGCTAATCGAGAGCAGTACTTC. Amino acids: CASSSPRTANREQYF.

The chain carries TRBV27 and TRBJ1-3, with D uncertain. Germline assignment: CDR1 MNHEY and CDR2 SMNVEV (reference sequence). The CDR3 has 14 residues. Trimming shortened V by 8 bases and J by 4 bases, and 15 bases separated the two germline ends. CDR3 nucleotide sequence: TGTGCCAGCGGCCGAGGAGGGTCGGGAAACACCATATATTTT. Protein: CASGRGGSGNTIYF.

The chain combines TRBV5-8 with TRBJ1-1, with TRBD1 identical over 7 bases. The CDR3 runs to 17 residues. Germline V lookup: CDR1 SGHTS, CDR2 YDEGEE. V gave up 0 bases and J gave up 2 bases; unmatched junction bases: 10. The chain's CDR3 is CASSLGVGAGGNTEAFF. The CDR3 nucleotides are TGTGCCAGCAGCTTGGGAGTCGGGGCAGGGGGAAACACTGAAGCTTTCTTT.

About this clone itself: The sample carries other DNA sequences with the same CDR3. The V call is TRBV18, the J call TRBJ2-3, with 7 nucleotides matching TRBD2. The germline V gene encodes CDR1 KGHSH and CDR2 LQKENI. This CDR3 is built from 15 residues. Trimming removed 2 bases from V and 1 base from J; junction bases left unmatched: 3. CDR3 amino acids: CASSPGLAGTDTQYF. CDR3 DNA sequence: TGTGCCAGCTCACCAGGCCTAGCGGGCACAGATACGCAGTATTTT. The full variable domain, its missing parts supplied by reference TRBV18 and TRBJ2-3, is NAGVMQNPRHLVRRRGQEARLRCSPMKGHSHVYWYRQLPEEGLKFMVYLQKENIIDESGMPKERFSAEFPKEGPSILRIQQVVRGDSAAYFCASSPGLAGTDTQYFGPGTRLTVL.

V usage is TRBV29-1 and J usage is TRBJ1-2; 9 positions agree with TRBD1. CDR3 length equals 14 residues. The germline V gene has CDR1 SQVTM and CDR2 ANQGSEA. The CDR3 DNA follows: TGCAGAGTCGATGACAGGGGGATTAGGGATGGCTACACCTTC. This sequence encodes CRVDDRGIRDGYTF.

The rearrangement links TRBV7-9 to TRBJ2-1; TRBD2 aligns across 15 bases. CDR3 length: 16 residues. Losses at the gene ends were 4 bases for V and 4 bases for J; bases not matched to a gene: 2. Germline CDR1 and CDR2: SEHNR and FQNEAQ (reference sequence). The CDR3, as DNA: TGTGCCAGCAGCTGGGGGACTAGCGGGGGGTACAATGAGCAGTTCTTC. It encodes CASSWGTSGGYNEQFF.

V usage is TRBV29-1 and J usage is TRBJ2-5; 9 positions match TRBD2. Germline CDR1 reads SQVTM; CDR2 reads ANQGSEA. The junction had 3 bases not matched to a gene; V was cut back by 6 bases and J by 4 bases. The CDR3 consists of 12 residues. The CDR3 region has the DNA TGCAGCGTCCGCGGGGGGGGAGAGACCCAGTACTTC. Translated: CSVRGGGETQYF.

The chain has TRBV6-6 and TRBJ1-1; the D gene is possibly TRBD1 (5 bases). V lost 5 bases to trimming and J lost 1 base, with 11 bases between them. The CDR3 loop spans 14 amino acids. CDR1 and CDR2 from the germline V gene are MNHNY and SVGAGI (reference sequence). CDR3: CASSERQSNTEAFF. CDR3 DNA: TGTGCCAGCAGTGAGAGACAGTCGAACACTGAAGCTTTCTTT.

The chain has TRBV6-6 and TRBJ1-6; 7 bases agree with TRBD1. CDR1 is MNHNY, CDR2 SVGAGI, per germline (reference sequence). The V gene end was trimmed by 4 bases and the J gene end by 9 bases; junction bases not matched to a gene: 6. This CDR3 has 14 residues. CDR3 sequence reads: CASSSGTEGSPLHF. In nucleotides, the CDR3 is TGTGCCAGCAGTTCCGGGACAGAAGGTTCACCCCTCCACTTT.

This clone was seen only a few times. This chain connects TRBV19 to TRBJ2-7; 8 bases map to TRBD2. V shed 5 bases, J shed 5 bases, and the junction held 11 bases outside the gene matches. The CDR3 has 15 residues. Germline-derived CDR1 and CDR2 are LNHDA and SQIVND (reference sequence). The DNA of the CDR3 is TGTGCCAGTAGTGTACGGCGGGGGGTGGAGGACGAGCAGTACTTC. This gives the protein CASSVRRGVEDEQYF.

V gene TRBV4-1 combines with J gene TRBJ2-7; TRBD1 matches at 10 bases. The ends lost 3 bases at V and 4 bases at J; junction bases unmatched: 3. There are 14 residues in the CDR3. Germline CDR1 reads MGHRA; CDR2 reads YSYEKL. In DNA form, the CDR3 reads TGCGCCAGCAGCCACCGACAGGGGGCTTACGAGCAGTACGTC. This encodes CASSHRQGAYEQYV.

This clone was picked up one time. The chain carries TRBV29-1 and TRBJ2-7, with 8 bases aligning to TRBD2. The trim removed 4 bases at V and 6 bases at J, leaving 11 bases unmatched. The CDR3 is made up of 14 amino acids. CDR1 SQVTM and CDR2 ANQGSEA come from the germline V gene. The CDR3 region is CSVAGELREGEQYF. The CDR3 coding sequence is TGCAGCGTTGCCGGGGAGTTACGGGAGGGCGAGCAGTACTTC.

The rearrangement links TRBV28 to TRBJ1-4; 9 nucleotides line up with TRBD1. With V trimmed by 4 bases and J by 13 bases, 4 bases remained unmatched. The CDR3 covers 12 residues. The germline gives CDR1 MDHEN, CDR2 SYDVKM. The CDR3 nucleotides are TGTGCCAGCAGTTCCGGACAGGGGAGACTGTTTTTT. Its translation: CASSSGQGRLFF.

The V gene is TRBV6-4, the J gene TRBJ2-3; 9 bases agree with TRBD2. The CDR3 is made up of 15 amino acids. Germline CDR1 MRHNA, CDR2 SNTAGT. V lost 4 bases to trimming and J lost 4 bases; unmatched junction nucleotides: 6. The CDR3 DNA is TGTGCCAGCAGTGTGCGGGGGGGCGTCTCAGATACGCAGTATTTT. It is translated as CASSVRGGVSDTQYF.